This T cell receptor beta chain emerged from a study of blood T cell repertoires in COVID-19. Study background: The United States, Italy and Spain provided the acute and convalescent COVID-19 samples. PBMCs, B-cell-depleted T cells, or T cells were the source of the cDNA or gDNA that made up the material.

CDR1 and CDR2 from the germline V gene are SGHAT and FQNNGV. The CDR3 contains 13 residues. Trimming cost V 0 bases and J 9 bases, with 11 bases left between them. How the authors handled the data: Amplified reference gene primers provided the basis for estimating nucleated cell counts. Sequencing was performed with immunoSEQ multiplex PCR; in TCRdb, only in-frame clones are kept and a portion is missing. That table gives V, J and clone size, and the DNA gave D and trimming. The sample has about 360,000 clones; about 87% are singletons. The material sequenced was peripheral blood. The chain links TRBV11-2 to TRBJ2-5; maybe TRBD2 (6 bases). The sequence derives from a human donor in a cohort sampled during active COVID-19. The CDR3 sequence: CASSLDVAVPQYF. In DNA form, the CDR3 reads TGTGCCAGCAGCTTAGATGTAGCGGTTCCCCAGTACTTC.